This T cell receptor (beta chain) was documented in a study of cytomegalovirus exposure and HLA in healthy donors. Study results and limitations: The only immune exposure information that was available was CMV serostatus. Among the most significant clusters, several appeared linked to common viral pathogens in a later analysis. Per a later analysis, roughly 17,000 TCR beta sequences showed association with HLA alleles at 0.05 false discovery rate.

As to this clone: Its antigen remains unknown.

The PCR made use of 60 Vbeta and 13 Jbeta primers. TCRdb's copy holds only in-frame clones and misses some; the assay was immunoSEQ multiplex PCR. This sample has 100,000 or so clones, with under 80% found just once. Trimming shortened V by 5 bases and J by 8 bases, and 21 bases separated the two germline ends. CDR1 is LNHNV and CDR2 is YYDKDF in the germline V gene (reference sequence). The CDR3 runs 15 residues. Sequenced: PBMCs. J is TRBJ1-2 and V is TRBV15; TRBD1 might be the D (5 bases). This TCR derives from a woman aged 50 to 60 in good health and CMV-seropositive. The CDR3: CATSSYLEGVQGYTF. CDR3 bases: TGTGCCACCAGCTCATACCTGGAAGGGGTTCAAGGCTACACCTTC.